This is a list of T cell receptor beta chains from one sample in a study of graft-versus-host responses after intestinal transplantation. Sequencing used immunoSEQ multiplex PCR; TCRdb keeps in-frame clones, though not all of them. There are 20,000 to 30,000 clones in the sample; roughly 85% occur only once, and 0.95% to 1.2% lies in the top ten. The input for sequencing was PBMCs, taken 27 to 29 days after intestinal transplant. The receptor source for this set is a human patient who received an intestinal transplant, so some T cells may come from the graft donor. Each CDR3 is given with its conserved first and last residue. D genes are given only for firm matches. The size entry is marked missing in some rows and otherwise reads once, few, many or a size class.

.	TRBV7-9	TRBJ2-1	.	CASSREGGSYNEQFF	TGTGCCAGCAGTAGAGAAGGGGGTTCCTACAATGAGCAGTTCTTC
.	TRBV10-3	TRBJ2-2	once	CATLSGENTGELFF	TGTGCCACCCTTTCGGGGGAGAACACCGGGGAGCTGTTTTTT
TRBD2	TRBV5-1	TRBJ2-7	.	CASSCLGLAGPQWEQYF	TGCGCCAGCAGCTGCTTGGGACTAGCGGGCCCACAGTGGGAGCAGTACTTC
TRBD2	TRBV19	TRBJ2-1	.	CASSSWASGVYNEQFF	TGTGCCAGTAGTAGTTGGGCTAGCGGAGTCTACAATGAGCAGTTCTTC
TRBD1	TRBV6-1	TRBJ2-7	.	CASGQGRDEQYF	TGTGCCAGCGGACAGGGGCGGGACGAGCAGTACTTC
.	TRBV5-4	TRBJ2-2	.	CASSRPTGELFF	TGTGCCAGCAGCAGACCCACCGGGGAGCTGTTTTTT
.	TRBV4-1	TRBJ2-3	.	CASSQGASNTDTQYF	TGCGCCAGCAGCCAAGGGGCCTCGAACACAGATACGCAGTATTTT
TRBD1	TRBV18	TRBJ1-2	.	CASSPRGQDYGYTF	TGTGCCAGCTCGCCTAGGGGGCAGGACTATGGCTACACCTTC
TRBD2	TRBV27	TRBJ2-1	.	CASRGLAGVAYNEQFF	TGTGCCAGCAGGGGACTAGCGGGAGTTGCCTACAATGAGCAGTTCTTC
.	TRBV19	TRBJ2-4	.	CASTNQGAKNIQYF	TGTGCCAGTACCAATCAGGGGGCCAAAAACATTCAGTACTTC
.	TRBV28	TRBJ1-2	.	CASSLGQGGYTF	TGTGCCAGCAGTTTAGGGCAGGGAGGCTACACCTTC
.	TRBV5-1	TRBJ2-5	once	CASSSAGGETQYF	TGCGCCAGCAGCTCGGCTGGGGGGGAGACCCAGTACTTC
.	TRBV6-5	TRBJ2-7	.	CASSYDPGSPSYEQYF	TGTGCCAGCAGTTACGATCCCGGGAGCCCCTCCTACGAGCAGTACTTC
TRBD2	TRBV11-2	TRBJ2-5	.	CASGGGRAETQYF	TGTGCCAGTGGGGGCGGGAGGGCCGAGACCCAGTACTTC
.	TRBV7-6	TRBJ2-7	.	CASSLALSDEQYF	TGTGCCAGCAGCTTAGCGCTTAGCGACGAGCAGTACTTC
TRBD2	TRBV27	TRBJ2-7	.	CASSLKAGGDYEQYF	TGTGCCAGCAGTTTAAAGGCGGGGGGGGACTACGAGCAGTACTTC
.	TRBV19	TRBJ2-5	.	CASSIDPDQETQYF	TGTGCCAGTAGTATAGATCCAGACCAAGAGACCCAGTACTTC
TRBD2	TRBV4-2	TRBJ2-7	.	CASSQIGLAGYEQYF	TGTGCCAGCAGCCAAATTGGACTAGCGGGTTACGAGCAGTACTTC
.	TRBV19	TRBJ2-2	.	CASSIGGTGELFF	TGTGCCAGTAGTATCGGGGGCACCGGGGAGCTGTTTTTT
.	TRBV5-4	TRBJ2-1	.	CASSSGRAYNEQFF	TGTGCCAGCAGCTCAGGGAGAGCTTACAATGAGCAGTTCTTC
.	TRBV18	TRBJ2-7	.	CASSPGPAYEQYF	TGTGCCAGCTCACCGGGACCCGCCTACGAGCAGTACTTC
TRBD2	TRBV7-6	TRBJ2-7	.	CASSSRTGLAYEQYF	TGTGCCAGCAGCTCGAGAACGGGACTAGCCTACGAGCAGTACTTC
.	TRBV28	TRBJ2-1	.	CASTLSGGSDGQVF	TGTGCCAGCACCTTGTCAGGGGGGAGTGATGGGCAGGTCTTC
.	TRBV2	TRBJ1-5	few	CASRKWVSNQPQHF	TGTGCCAGCAGAAAATGGGTTAGCAATCAGCCCCAGCATTTT
.	TRBV28	TRBJ1-1	.	CASSLDGSSTEAFF	TGTGCCAGCAGTCTAGACGGTAGTAGCACTGAAGCTTTCTTT
TRBD1	TRBV18	TRBJ1-4	.	CASTRTGRTGEKLFF	TGTGCCAGCACCCGGACGGGCCGGACAGGGGAAAAACTGTTTTTT
TRBD2	TRBV13	TRBJ2-5	.	CASSYGTSGSQETQYF	TGTGCCAGCAGCTACGGGACTAGCGGGAGCCAAGAGACCCAGTACTTC
.	TRBV5-4	TRBJ2-3	.	CASSKTGLTDTQYF	TGTGCCAGCAGCAAGACAGGACTCACAGATACGCAGTATTTT
.	TRBV11-2	TRBJ2-4	.	CASSLEPWDIQYF	TGTGCCAGCAGCTTAGAACCGTGGGACATTCAGTACTTC
.	TRBV27	TRBJ1-5	.	CASSFGSGFNQPQHF	TGTGCCAGCAGTTTCGGCAGTGGCTTCAATCAGCCCCAGCATTTT
.	TRBV6-5	TRBJ1-1	.	CASSYSRGVNTEAFF	TGTGCCAGCAGTTACTCGAGGGGAGTAAACACTGAAGCTTTCTTT
TRBD2	TRBV28	TRBJ2-7	.	CASSAGLAGVTYEQYF	TGTGCCAGCAGTGCCGGACTAGCGGGAGTCACCTACGAGCAGTACTTC
TRBD1	TRBV4-1	TRBJ1-2	.	CASSQSSPGGANYGYTF	TGCGCCAGCAGCCAATCATCGCCAGGGGGTGCTAACTATGGCTACACCTTC
TRBD2	TRBV19	TRBJ2-1	once	CASSMLAGRGDSYNEQFF	TGTGCCAGTAGTATGCTAGCGGGGAGAGGGGACTCCTACAATGAGCAGTTCTTC
TRBD1	TRBV29-1	TRBJ1-2	once	CSVETGAFGYTF	TGCAGCGTTGAGACAGGGGCGTTTGGCTACACCTTC
.	TRBV5-1	TRBJ1-6	.	CASSLAGPLNSPLHF	TGCGCCAGCAGCTTGGCGGGACCGTTAAATTCACCCCTCCACTTT
.	TRBV7-7	TRBJ2-7	.	CASSLSRADEQYF	TGTGCCAGCAGCTTAAGCAGGGCTGACGAGCAGTACTTC
.	TRBV27	TRBJ2-1	.	CASSFYNEQFF	TGTGCCAGCAGTTTCTACAATGAGCAGTTCTTC
TRBD1	TRBV7-6	TRBJ2-7	.	CASSLAWDRGSYEQYF	TGTGCCAGCAGCTTAGCATGGGACAGGGGGTCCTACGAGCAGTACTTC
TRBD2	TRBV27	TRBJ2-7	.	CASRGLAGTYEQYF	TGTGCCAGCAGGGGACTAGCGGGAACCTACGAGCAGTACTTC
TRBD2	TRBV28	TRBJ2-7	.	CASTRGVGGAEQYF	TGTGCCAGCACCCGTGGGGTGGGAGGGGCCGAGCAGTACTTC
TRBD2	TRBV4-1	TRBJ2-1	.	CASSQVPGLAGGPNNEQFF	TGCGCCAGCAGCCAAGTCCCGGGACTAGCGGGGGGCCCCAACAATGAGCAGTTCTTC
.	TRBV19	TRBJ2-1	once	CASKEGPYNEQFF	TGTGCCAGTAAGGAGGGCCCCTACAATGAGCAGTTCTTC
.	TRBV9	TRBJ2-3	.	CASSVWEEDADTQYF	TGTGCCAGCAGCGTGTGGGAAGAGGATGCAGATACGCAGTATTTT
.	TRBV2	TRBJ2-2	.	CASKRGPNTGELFF	TGTGCCAGCAAACGGGGGCCGAACACCGGGGAGCTGTTTTTT
.	TRBV5-1	TRBJ2-5	.	CASSPNRPQETQYF	TGCGCCAGCAGCCCGAACCGGCCCCAAGAGACCCAGTACTTC
.	TRBV6-5	TRBJ2-2	few	CASSYGLQNTGELFF	TGTGCCAGCAGTTACGGGCTGCAGAACACCGGGGAGCTGTTTTTT
TRBD2	TRBV5-1	TRBJ2-5	once	CASSLGGLAGAETQYF	TGCGCCAGCAGCTTGGGTGGCCTGGCGGGAGCAGAGACCCAGTACTTC
TRBD1	TRBV4-1	TRBJ1-5	.	CASSPGQGCCNQPQHF	TGCGCCAGCAGCCCTGGACAGGGGTGCTGCAATCAGCCCCAGCATTTT